These 11 T cell receptor beta chains originate from one sample sequenced in a study of T-cell reconstitution after alpha-beta-depleted transplantation in children. Unique molecular identifiers were used to barcode this TCRbeta library. TCRdb redid the calling of the PCR reads with MiXCR, one entry per CDR3 protein. Of 450,000 to 600,000 distinct CDR3 sequences listed, 30% to 35% are singletons. The sample here was PBMCs from the stem cell graft donor, taken from the stem cell graft. These receptors were taken from a human donor who donated a stem cell graft to a child with aplastic anemia.

This clonotype was seen only a few times. The chain carries TRBV24-1 and TRBJ2-3; 7 nucleotides line up with TRBD1. The V and J ends lost 2 bases and 2 bases, in that order; junction bases with no gene match: 12. The germline V gene encodes CDR1 KGHDR and CDR2 SFDVKD. The CDR3 is 18 residues long. For the CDR3, the DNA is TGTGCCACCAGTGATTCCAGGACAGGACAAACGAACACAGATACGCAGTATTTT. Translating it yields CATSDSRTGQTNTDTQYF.

V usage is TRBV29-1 and J usage is TRBJ1-1, with 8 bases fitting TRBD1. V lost 5 bases to trimming and J lost 3 bases; unmatched junction nucleotides: 5. The CDR3 runs 13 residues. Looked up from germline, CDR1 is SQVTM and CDR2 is ANQGSEA. The CDR3 is CSVKTGGDTEAFF. The CDR3 DNA is TGCAGCGTTAAAACAGGGGGTGACACTGAAGCTTTCTTT.

There are a few counts of this clonotype. The chain carries TRBV7-3 and TRBJ2-2; D remains unclear. Trimming removed 2 bases from V and 1 base from J, with 11 bases in between. The germline CDR1 and CDR2 sequences are SGHTA and FQGTGA. This CDR3 region has 16 residues. The CDR3 nucleotides are TGTGCCAGCAGCTTAGTTTGGTCAGGGAACACCGGGGAGCTGTTTTTT. Protein sequence: CASSLVWSGNTGELFF. Full variable domain (missing parts from reference TRBV7-3 and TRBJ2-2): GAGVSQTPSNKVTEKGKYVELRCDPISGHTALYWYRQSLGQGPEFLIYFQGTGAADDSGLPNDRFFAVRPEGSVSTLKIQRTERGDSAVYLCASSLVWSGNTGELFFGEGSRLTVL.

This clonotype has more than one count but fewer than ten. The chain links TRBV20-1 to TRBJ2-3; TRBD1 might be the D (5 bases). V was shortened by 7 bases and J by 0 bases, with 11 bases between the two germline ends. The length of the CDR3 is 13 residues. From germline, CDR1 is DFQATT and CDR2 SNEGSKA (reference sequence). The CDR3 spells CSVPRDSTDTQYF. The CDR3 coding sequence is TGCAGTGTGCCCAGGGATAGCACAGATACGCAGTATTTT.

This sequence joins TRBV7-2 and TRBJ2-3; 9 bases line up with TRBD2. V was pared by 5 bases and J by 6 bases, with 6 bases of the junction left unmatched. The CDR3 has 14 amino acids. Germline V gene lookup returns CDR1 SGHTA and CDR2 FQGNSA. CDR3 in DNA: TGTGCCAGCAGCAAATATAGCGGGAGCGATACGCAGTATTTT. It encodes CASSKYSGSDTQYF.

In its sample, this clonotype was seen a few times. The rearrangement links TRBV29-1 to TRBJ1-5; weak D call: TRBD1 (6 bases). V was cut by 4 bases and J by 4 bases, with 20 bases left in between. Looked up from germline, CDR1 is SQVTM and CDR2 is ANQGSEA. The CDR3 loop spans 16 amino acids. CDR3 region: CSVANHRAGSNQPQHF. The CDR3 nucleotides are TGCAGCGTTGCGAACCACAGGGCCGGGTCGAATCAGCCCCAGCATTTT.

V and J are TRBV12-3 or TRBV12-4 and TRBJ2-6; TRBD2 matches at 11 bases. Losses at the gene ends were 5 bases for V and 0 bases for J; bases not matched to a gene: 3. The CDR3 has 17 amino acids. This chain's CDR3 is CASSTGTSGSGANVLTF. The CDR3 coding sequence is TGTGCCAGCAGTACCGGGACTAGCGGCTCTGGGGCCAACGTCCTGACTTTC.

The rearrangement joins TRBV19 to TRBJ2-3; no clear D. The ends were cut back, 3 bases at V and 2 bases at J, with 12 bases in the middle. Germline CDR1 is LNHDA and CDR2 is SQIVND (reference sequence). The CDR3 covers 15 residues. CDR3 region: CASSMWQVNTDTQYF. CDR3 coding DNA: TGTGCCAGTAGTATGTGGCAGGTAAACACAGATACGCAGTATTTT.

CDR3 DNA sequence: TGTGCCAGCAGTTCCCGGACTAGCGGGAGGGGGAATGAGCAGTTCTTC. Encoded protein: CASSSRTSGRGNEQFF. The chain combines TRBV12-3 or TRBV12-4 with TRBJ2-1; TRBD2 agrees at 15 bases. After removal of 4 bases from V and 7 bases from J, the junction contained 5 bases not matched to a gene. This CDR3 region has 16 residues.

This clonotype was observed a handful of times. The chain uses TRBV6-1 and TRBJ2-1, with 12 nucleotides matching TRBD2. Germline lookup yields CDR1 MNHNS and CDR2 SASEGT. V trimming: 6 bases; J trimming: 6 bases; junction bases outside the gene matches: 12. The CDR3 has 17 residues. CDR3 in amino acids: CASRGLAGSKGGNEQFF. The DNA of the CDR3 is TGTGCCAGCAGAGGACTAGCGGGATCAAAGGGGGGCAATGAGCAGTTCTTC.

The rearrangement uses TRBV10-3 and TRBJ2-1; 14 bases are a match to TRBD2. Germline CDR1 and CDR2: ENHRY and SYGVKD. The V segment lost 6 bases and the J segment 8 bases; nucleotides outside the gene matches: 9. The CDR3 runs 16 residues. CDR3 loop: CAIRPGTSGRSDEQFF. The CDR3, as DNA: TGTGCCATCAGGCCCGGGACTAGCGGGAGATCCGATGAGCAGTTCTTC.